The source of this T cell receptor beta chain is a study of blood T cells in healthy people across ages. Findings and caveats of the study: CMV status of donors was not determined, possibly confounding expanded clonotype changes. A greater number of naive CD4+ cells and higher diversity distinguished long-lived donors from aged donors.

With 4 bases removed from V and 1 base from J, the gap between germline ends came to 13 bases. The germline gives CDR1 SQVTM, CDR2 ANQGSEA. CDR3 length: 14 residues. The study isolated at least 6.5 million PBMCs from each sample. At least ten counts were recorded for this clonotype. Its antigen is unknown. Using a J-beta primer mix together with a sample-barcoded 5' primer, a second PCR was run for roughly 6 to 11 cycles. Per sample, CDR3-containing paired-end reads numbered at least 3 million. TCRdb independently ran MiXCR on the 5' RACE reads; one entry per CDR3 protein. The top ten clones hold around a fifth of a sample with around 900,000 distinct CDR3 sequences, roughly 51% of them seen once.

V and J are TRBV29-1 and TRBJ1-1; D gene uncertain. The receptor comes from a woman aged 60-70 years in good health. Sequencing was performed on blood. The CDR3 DNA sequence: TGCAGCGTTGTAGCCACGTGGGCGAACACTGAAGCTTTCTTT. This translates into CSVVATWANTEAFF.